Each of the 23 T cell receptor beta chains below was sequenced from the same sample in a study of human T cells and chemical hapten exposure. Time point given: pre-sensitization, week 0. Treatment in this sample: therapeutic diphenylcyclopropenone sensitization with weekly scalp DPC. Using its own MiXCR run on the RACE reads, TCRdb lists one record per CDR3 protein. Seen here are 280,000 or so distinct CDR3 sequences, about 7.7% observed once, and the top ten hold more than 0.95%. The specimen was whole blood, collected in connection with sensitization to the hapten diphenylcyclopropenone (DPC). The receptor set was obtained from a man aged 18 to 29 with alopecia areata. Some clones in this sample may be carry-over from other donors' samples.

This sequence joins TRBV7-9 and TRBJ2-3, with TRBD1 identical over 12 bases. Germline V gene data show CDR1 as SEHNR and CDR2 as FQNEAQ (reference sequence). V was clipped by 5 bases and J by 6 bases; unmatched bases: 3. This CDR3 contains 14 residues. CDR3 coding DNA: TGTGCCAGCAGCCCGGGACAGGGGGCCGATACGCAGTATTTT. Amino acids: CASSPGQGADTQYF. The complete variable domain, with remaining parts taken from reference TRBV7-9 and TRBJ2-3, reads DTGVSQNPRHKITKRGQNVTFRCDPISEHNRLYWYRQTLGQGPEFLTYFQNEAQLEKSRLLSDRFSAERPKGSFSTLEIQRTEQGDSAMYLCASSPGQGADTQYFGPGTRLTVL.

This clonotype has only a few counts. The rearrangement links TRBV19 to TRBJ2-5; D is unclear. The germline gives CDR1 LNHDA, CDR2 SQIVND (reference sequence). CDR3 length equals 13 residues. V shed 3 bases and J shed 0 bases, with 5 bases lying between them. The CDR3 is CASSIADQETQYF. CDR3 bases: TGTGCCAGTAGTATCGCCGACCAAGAGACCCAGTACTTC.

The sample holds many counts of this clonotype. The chain links TRBV5-1 to TRBJ1-1; D remains unclear. CDR1 is SGHRS, CDR2 YFSETQ, per germline. There are 14 residues in the CDR3. V was clipped by 0 bases and J by 4 bases, with 10 bases between them. CDR3 in amino acids: CASSLAPPSTEAFF. The CDR3 coding sequence is TGCGCCAGCAGCTTGGCCCCGCCGAGCACTGAAGCTTTCTTT.

This rearrangement joins TRBV13 to TRBJ2-7, with TRBD1 identical over 8 bases. Germline CDR1 and CDR2: PRHDT and FYEKMQ (reference sequence). The CDR3 sequence is 15 residues long. The junction had 4 bases not matched to a gene; V was cut back by 3 bases and J by 0 bases. As DNA, the CDR3 is TGTGCCAGCAGCTTGGGACAGGCGCCCTCCTACGAGCAGTACTTC. Translated, it gives CASSLGQAPSYEQYF.

This clonotype came up a few times. The gene calls are TRBV7-2 and TRBJ1-2; 9 bases agree with TRBD1. This CDR3 is 15 amino acids long. The germline V gene encodes CDR1 SGHTA and CDR2 FQGNSA. V lost 5 bases and J lost 1; bases outside the gene matches: 5. As DNA, the CDR3 is TGTGCCAGCAGCATGGGGACAGGGTTTAACTATGGCTACACCTTC. Its translation is CASSMGTGFNYGYTF.

This clonotype was counted ten times or more. This rearrangement joins TRBV7-2 to TRBJ1-2; 9 bases are shared with TRBD1. This CDR3 has 13 residues. After removal of 2 bases from V and 6 bases from J, the junction contained 1 base not matched to a gene. Germline-derived CDR1 and CDR2 are SGHTA and FQGNSA. The chain's CDR3 is CASSLRDRDGYTF. Written as DNA, the CDR3 is TGTGCCAGCAGCTTACGGGACAGGGATGGCTACACCTTC.

This clonotype was observed a few times. This chain joins TRBV15 and TRBJ1-1; D possibly corresponds to TRBD1 (5 bases). This CDR3 contains 16 residues. Germline CDR1 LNHNV, CDR2 YYDKDF (reference sequence). V lost 3 bases and J 4 bases, leaving 18 bases between the germline ends. The DNA for the CDR3 is TGTGCCACCAGCAGTGGACGGATCCTTAGGGGCACTGAAGCTTTCTTT. Encoded protein: CATSSGRILRGTEAFF.

This clonotype was seen repeatedly, ten times or more. The chain uses TRBV5-4 and TRBJ1-5, with D possibly matching TRBD1 (5 bases). The germline CDR1 and CDR2 sequences are SGHNT and YYREEE (reference sequence). V was shortened by 3 bases and J by 0 bases, with 10 bases between the two germline ends. This CDR3 comprises 15 residues. The CDR3 sequence is CASSWDGDSNQPQHF. CDR3 in DNA: TGTGCCAGCAGCTGGGACGGGGATAGCAATCAGCCCCAGCATTTT.

V usage is TRBV28 and J usage is TRBJ2-3; 8 positions agree with TRBD1. Germline CDR1 MDHEN, CDR2 SYDVKM. The CDR3 has 15 residues. The junction had 4 bases not matched to a gene; V was cut back by 5 bases and J by 0 bases. CDR3 DNA sequence: TGTGCCAGCAGTAAGGACAGGGCTAGCACAGATACGCAGTATTTT. Its translation is CASSKDRASTDTQYF. The full variable domain, with the rest looked up from reference TRBV28 and TRBJ2-3, is DVKVTQSSRYLVKRTGEKVFLECVQDMDHENMFWYRQDPGLGLRLIYFSYDVKMKEKGDIPEGYSVSREKKERFSLILESASTNQTSMYLCASSKDRASTDTQYFGPGTRLTVL.

This clonotype was detected only a few times. The CDR3 sequence is CASSQGTGGHETQYF. The CDR3 nucleotides read TGTGCCAGCAGCCAGGGGACAGGGGGCCATGAGACCCAGTACTTC. The chain recombines TRBV28 with TRBJ2-5; 12 nucleotides agree with TRBD1. Losses at the gene ends were 6 bases for V and 5 bases for J; bases not matched to a gene: 7. This CDR3 region has 15 residues. Germline CDR1 MDHEN, CDR2 SYDVKM.

A few counts support this clonotype. This chain links TRBV6-4 with TRBJ1-1; no reliable D call. The CDR3 is 13 amino acids. Trimming cost V 5 bases and J 4 bases, with 11 bases left between them. Germline lookup yields CDR1 MRHNA and CDR2 SNTAGT. CDR3 nucleotide sequence: TGTGCCAGCAGTCAAGAGAGGTCCACTGAAGCTTTCTTT. This translates into CASSQERSTEAFF.

This clonotype has a handful of counts. This rearrangement joins TRBV7-8 to TRBJ2-7; D gene unclear. This CDR3 region has 14 residues. Trimming cost V 0 bases and J 1 base, with 7 bases left between them. CDR1 is SGHVS and CDR2 is FQNEAQ in the germline V gene. Here the CDR3 reads CASSLAPGSYEQYV. The CDR3 coding sequence is TGTGCCAGCAGCTTAGCTCCAGGATCCTACGAGCAGTACGTC.

The chain is built from TRBV5-1 and TRBJ1-4; D gene ambiguous. Germline loops: CDR1 SGHRS, CDR2 YFSETQ. The CDR3 runs to 14 residues. V was cut by 0 bases and J by 4 bases, with 7 bases left in between. The CDR3 spells CASSLDRFNEKLFF. The CDR3 DNA follows: TGCGCCAGCAGCTTGGACAGATTTAATGAAAAACTGTTTTTT.

This clonotype was seen only a few times. In DNA form, the CDR3 reads TGTGCCAGCAGTAACTGGGACGGCTCCTACGAGCAGTACTTC. Protein: CASSNWDGSYEQYF. The chain is built from TRBV28 and TRBJ2-7; D possibly uses TRBD1 or TRBD2 (5 bases each). From germline, CDR1 is MDHEN and CDR2 SYDVKM. V dropped 5 bases and J dropped 0 bases, with 11 bases sitting between them. CDR3 length equals 14 residues. Based on the CDR3 plus reference TRBV28 and TRBJ2-7, the full variable domain is DVKVTQSSRYLVKRTGEKVFLECVQDMDHENMFWYRQDPGLGLRLIYFSYDVKMKEKGDIPEGYSVSREKKERFSLILESASTNQTSMYLCASSNWDGSYEQYFGPGTRLTVT.

V and J are TRBV5-5 and TRBJ1-3; 7 positions agree with TRBD1. V lost 4 bases, J lost 0 bases, and 7 bases stayed unmatched. The CDR3 runs 16 residues. Looked up from germline, CDR1 is SGHKS and CDR2 is YYEKEE (reference sequence). CDR3: CASSQGQQPSGNTIYF. In nucleotides, the CDR3 is TGTGCCAGCAGCCAGGGACAGCAACCCTCTGGAAACACCATATATTTT.

This clonotype was picked up a small number of times. The rearrangement uses TRBV24-1 and TRBJ1-1; possible D gene TRBD1, 6 bases. V shed 3 bases and J shed 5 bases, with 18 bases lying between them. Per germline, CDR1 KGHDR and CDR2 SFDVKD. The CDR3 covers 16 residues. The DNA of the CDR3 is TGTGCCACCAGTGATCCCCTCGCGGGGGGCAGGACTGAAGCTTTCTTT. Its protein is CATSDPLAGGRTEAFF.

This clonotype was seen ten or more times. The chain uses TRBV4-3 and TRBJ1-1; maybe TRBD1 (5 bases). This CDR3 region has 15 residues. Trimming stripped 0 bases from V and 0 bases from J, with 8 bases between. Germline lookup yields CDR1 LGHNA and CDR2 YSLEER. The DNA of the CDR3 is TGCGCCAGCAGCCAAGAACGACAGCTGAACACTGAAGCTTTCTTT. It yields the protein CASSQERQLNTEAFF.

The chain recombines TRBV5-1 with TRBJ1-4; 8 nucleotides align to TRBD1. Germline CDR1 SGHRS, CDR2 YFSETQ. This CDR3 is built from 14 residues. V was pared by 4 bases and J by 5 bases, with 4 bases of the junction left unmatched. The CDR3 DNA follows: TGCGCCAGCAGCCGCACAGGGGGGAATGAAAAACTGTTTTTT. Its protein is CASSRTGGNEKLFF. The full variable domain, rest sourced from reference TRBV5-1 and TRBJ1-4, is KAGVTQTPRYLIKTRGQQVTLSCSPISGHRSVSWYQQTPGQGLQFLFEYFSETQRNKGNFPGRFSGRQFSNSRSEMNVSTLELGDSALYLCASSRTGGNEKLFFGSGTQLSVL.

This clonotype was found many times. This sequence joins TRBV6-6 and TRBJ1-1; 11 bases are shared with TRBD1. J lost 8 bases, V lost 8 bases, and 7 bases had no gene match. Per germline, CDR1 MNHNY and CDR2 SVGAGI (reference sequence). The CDR3 extends over 13 amino acids. The CDR3, as DNA: TGTGCCAGCGATTCCGGGACAGGGGGAGAAGCTTTCTTT. Protein product: CASDSGTGGEAFF.

The gene calls are TRBV27 and TRBJ1-4; TRBD1 might be the D (5 bases). Germline CDR1 MNHEY, CDR2 SMNVEV (reference sequence). The CDR3 has 14 residues. Trimming left V 5 bases short and J 7 bases short, with 14 bases between. As DNA, the CDR3 is TGTGCCAGCAGTCCGTCCAGAGGGGTTGAAAAACTGTTTTTT. Its translation: CASSPSRGVEKLFF.

This clonotype showed up just a few times. V gene TRBV10-2 combines with J gene TRBJ1-2; D unresolved. CDR3 length: 13 amino acids. V lost 6 bases to trimming and J lost 0 bases, with 8 bases between them. Germline V lookup: CDR1 WSHSY, CDR2 SAAADI. The CDR3 DNA reads TGCGCCAGCAGAGTGGCAGCTAACTATGGCTACACCTTC. Amino acids: CASRVAANYGYTF.

The rearrangement links TRBV7-8 to TRBJ2-7; D is perhaps TRBD2 (6 bases). CDR3 length equals 16 residues. Germline values: CDR1 SGHVS, CDR2 FQNEAQ. Trimming stripped 2 bases from V and 1 base from J, with 15 bases between. Here the CDR3 DNA reads TGTGCCAGCAGCTTACGGAGGGACGGATCTTCCTACGAGCAGTACGTC. Its translation is CASSLRRDGSSYEQYV.

This clonotype occurred many times. This chain links TRBV5-1 with TRBJ1-6; D is perhaps TRBD1 (6 bases). Between the trimmed V and J ends, which lost 5 bases and 8 bases, there was a span of 17 bases. The CDR3 consists of 15 residues. CDR1 and CDR2 from the germline V gene are SGHRS and YFSETQ. DNA of the CDR3: TGCGCCAGCAGTTCCTCAGGGGCCTTTGATTCACCCCTCCACTTT. Protein product: CASSSSGAFDSPLHF.